The present T cell receptor beta chain was sequenced within a study of technical replicates of blood from four donors. The CDR3 runs 13 residues. CDR1 is MGHRA, CDR2 YSYEKL, per germline. V lost 5 bases and J lost 5, with 10 bases in between. Sequencing used immunoSEQ multiplex PCR; TCRdb keeps in-frame clones, though not all of them. The sample yields about 63,000 clones, around 87% seen once. The material sequenced was PBMCs. This receptor was identified in a human donor in good health. Some clones in this sample may be carry-over from other donors' samples. The rearrangement uses TRBV4-1 and TRBJ2-1; D is unclear. The CDR3 nucleotides are TGCGCCAGCAGCGTGACTGGTAACAATGAGCAGTTCTTC. It translates to CASSVTGNNEQFF.